The clone carrying this T cell receptor (beta chain) appeared once. This sample stems from a study of blood T cell repertoires in COVID-19. Sequencing was performed with immunoSEQ multiplex PCR; in TCRdb, only in-frame clones are kept and a portion is missing. The sample lists 95,000 to 130,000 clones, approximately 84% occurring once. The germline V and J ends were trimmed by 5 bases and 4 bases, with 14 bases remaining between them. The CDR3 runs 14 residues. In germline, CDR1 is KGHSH, CDR2 LQKENI. The TCR comes from a man in his 70s with active or convalescent COVID-19. This chain joins TRBV18 and TRBJ1-2; tentatively, D is TRBD1 (5 bases). Sequenced: peripheral blood. The CDR3 nucleotides read TGTGCCAGCTCAGGACAAAAGGGGTTCTATGGCTACACCTTC. Protein: CASSGQKGFYGYTF.